This T cell receptor beta chain was identified in a study of blood T cell repertoires in COVID-19. Study information: There were acute and convalescent COVID-19 samples, and they came from the United States, Italy and Spain. T cells, B-cell-depleted T cells, or PBMCs supplied cDNA or gDNA.

Comment on this clone: A junction end diverges from the germline sequence, so it may reflect a read error.

Germline V gives CDR1 SGHKS, CDR2 YYEKEE (reference sequence). The CDR3 length is 16 residues. As originally analysed: Quantification of nucleated cells was approximated via reference gene primer amplification. Clones were sequenced by immunoSEQ multiplex PCR, and TCRdb holds only the in-frame ones, with some missing. V and J calls and clone size follow that table, whereas D and trimming were derived from the DNA. The profile shows 60,000 to 80,000 clones, approximately 85% of them singletons. The chain is built from TRBV5-5 and TRBJ2-7; 7 bases map to TRBD2. Sample: peripheral blood. This receptor was taken from a man in his fifties or sixties with acute or convalescent COVID-19. CDR3 residues: CASSLGGRTVRYGQYF. The CDR3 DNA reads TGTGCCAGCAGCCTCGGGGGGAGGACGGTAAGATACGGGCAGTACTTC.